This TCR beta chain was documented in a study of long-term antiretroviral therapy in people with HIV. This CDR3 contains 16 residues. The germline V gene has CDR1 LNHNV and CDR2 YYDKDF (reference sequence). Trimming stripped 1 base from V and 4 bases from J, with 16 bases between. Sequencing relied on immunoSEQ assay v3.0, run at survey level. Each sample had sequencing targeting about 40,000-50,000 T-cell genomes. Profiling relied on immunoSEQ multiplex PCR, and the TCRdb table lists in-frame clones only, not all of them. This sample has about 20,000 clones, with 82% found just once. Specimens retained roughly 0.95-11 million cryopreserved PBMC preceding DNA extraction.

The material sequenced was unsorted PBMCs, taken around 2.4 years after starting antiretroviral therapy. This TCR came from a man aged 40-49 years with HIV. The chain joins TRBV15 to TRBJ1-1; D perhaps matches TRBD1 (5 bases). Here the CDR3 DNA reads TGTGCCACCAGCAGAGTGGTGGGGAGGGGTGCCACTGAAGCTTTCTTT. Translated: CATSRVVGRGATEAFF.